Following are 20 T cell receptor beta chains from one sample sequenced in a study of identical twins. TCRdb recomputed calls from the 5' RACE reads with MiXCR, one row per CDR3 protein. Of 450,000 to 500,000 distinct CDR3 sequences detected, 13% to 15% appear once; the ten largest clones hold approximately 1%. This sample was also put to use in a study of yellow fever vaccine responses in identical twins.

The sample taken for sequencing was CD4+ T cells sorted from blood. These receptors came from a woman between 18 and 29 years old in good health.

J is TRBJ2-7 and V is TRBV5-1, with 8 bases lining up with TRBD2. Looked up from germline, CDR1 is SGHRS and CDR2 is YFSETQ. The CDR3 runs to 16 residues. V lost 0 bases, J lost 2 bases, and 7 bases stayed unmatched. The CDR3 sequence is CASSLARGRTTYEQYF. The CDR3 DNA reads as TGCGCCAGCAGCTTGGCCCGCGGGAGGACCACCTACGAGCAGTACTTC. Combining the CDR3 with reference TRBV5-1 and TRBJ2-7 gives the whole variable domain KAGVTQTPRYLIKTRGQQVTLSCSPISGHRSVSWYQQTPGQGLQFLFEYFSETQRNKGNFPGRFSGRQFSNSRSEMNVSTLELGDSALYLCASSLARGRTTYEQYFGPGTRLTVT.

The rearrangement links TRBV19 to TRBJ2-7; D is uncertain. CDR3 length: 15 amino acids. CDR1 and CDR2 (germline): LNHDA, SQIVND (reference sequence). V gave up 3 bases and J gave up 0 bases, with 12 bases separating them. The CDR3 coding sequence is TGTGCCAGTAGTATTGGGCAGGCTAGCTCCTACGAGCAGTACTTC. It encodes CASSIGQASSYEQYF. Full variable domain (remainder filled in from reference TRBV19 and TRBJ2-7): DGGITQSPKYLFRKEGQNVTLSCEQNLNHDAMYWYRQDPGQGLRLIYYSQIVNDFQKGDIAEGYSVSREKKESFPLTVTSAQKNPTAFYLCASSIGQASSYEQYFGPGTRLTVT.

This chain uses TRBV2 with TRBJ2-7, with D uncertain. The CDR3 length is 12 residues. Germline CDR1 SNHLY, CDR2 FYNNEI. V was cut by 10 bases and J by 2 bases, with 12 bases left in between. CDR3 sequence (DNA): TGTGCCACCTCGAGCGCCGCCTACGAGCAGTACTTC. It encodes CATSSAAYEQYF.

J is TRBJ2-7 and V is TRBV20-1; 11 bases are a match to TRBD2. CDR1 DFQATT and CDR2 SNEGSKA come from the germline V gene (reference sequence). Trimming at V came to 5 bases and at J to 4 bases, leaving 10 bases not matched to a gene. This CDR3 has 15 amino acids. CDR3 in DNA: TGCAGTGCTCCCCTGAGGCTAGCGGGGGGATACGAGCAGTACTTC. Translated: CSAPLRLAGGYEQYF.

Written as DNA, the CDR3 is TGTGCCAGCAGCTTAGCCGTGATGAGAGGGGGATCCGGGGAGCTGTTTTTT. Translation gives CASSLAVMRGGSGELFF. The chain is built from TRBV7-2 and TRBJ2-2, with D possibly TRBD1 on 6 matching bases. From germline, CDR1 is SGHTA and CDR2 FQGNSA. V dropped 0 bases and J dropped 6 bases, with 17 bases sitting between them. The CDR3 has 17 residues.

This clonotype appeared a few times. This chain connects TRBV28 to TRBJ2-2; 10 positions agree with TRBD2. This CDR3 has 14 amino acids. J lost 6 bases, V lost 5 bases, and 3 bases had no gene match. Germline V gives CDR1 MDHEN, CDR2 SYDVKM. This chain's CDR3 is CASSLAGEAGELFF. The CDR3 nucleotides are TGTGCCAGCAGTCTAGCGGGAGAAGCCGGGGAGCTGTTTTTT. The whole variable domain, remainder taken from reference TRBV28 and TRBJ2-2, is DVKVTQSSRYLVKRTGEKVFLECVQDMDHENMFWYRQDPGLGLRLIYFSYDVKMKEKGDIPEGYSVSREKKERFSLILESASTNQTSMYLCASSLAGEAGELFFGEGSRLTVL.

This clonotype was recorded many times. The chain uses TRBV12-3 or TRBV12-4 and TRBJ2-3; the match to TRBD2 covers 10 bases. The CDR3 has 16 residues. V trimming: 5 bases; J trimming: 2 bases; junction bases outside the gene matches: 7. CDR3 protein: CASSRPAGGLTDTQYF. The CDR3 DNA reads TGTGCCAGCAGTAGGCCAGCGGGGGGGCTCACAGATACGCAGTATTTT.

This clonotype was observed many times. The rearrangement links TRBV7-2 to TRBJ2-5; D not resolved. The CDR3 has 17 amino acids. Germline V gene lookup returns CDR1 SGHTA and CDR2 FQGNSA. The germline V and J ends were trimmed by 2 bases and 2 bases, with 18 bases remaining between them. The CDR3 DNA sequence: TGTGCCAGCAGCTTATCCGTCCGGGCGGTGCGACAAGAGACCCAGTACTTC. Its translation is CASSLSVRAVRQETQYF.

The chain has TRBV2 and TRBJ2-1; TRBD2 agrees at 13 bases. In germline, CDR1 is SNHLY, CDR2 FYNNEI. J lost 6 bases, V lost 6 bases, and 8 bases had no gene match. CDR3 length: 16 amino acids. CDR3 in DNA: TGTGCCAGCAGCCCCTTCGGACTAGCGGGAGTCAATGAGCAGTTCTTC. Encoded protein: CASSPFGLAGVNEQFF.

This clonotype was seen a few times. The V and J genes are TRBV5-1 and TRBJ2-5; TRBD2 is a possible D gene (6 bases). This CDR3 has 14 amino acids. V shed 3 bases and J shed 3 bases, with 12 bases lying between them. Per the germline V gene, CDR1 is SGHRS and CDR2 is YFSETQ. CDR3: CASSSRDFKETQYF. Here the CDR3 DNA reads TGCGCCAGCAGCTCACGGGACTTTAAAGAGACCCAGTACTTC.

This clonotype came up many times. The V and J genes are TRBV12-3 or TRBV12-4 and TRBJ1-1; D gene ambiguous. This CDR3 is built from 15 residues. V gave up 1 base and J gave up 0 bases, with 9 bases separating them. The CDR3 here is CASSLGPQMNTEAFF. Here the CDR3 DNA reads TGTGCCAGCAGTTTAGGTCCCCAGATGAACACTGAAGCTTTCTTT.

This clonotype was observed a handful of times. The V gene is TRBV12-3 or TRBV12-4, the J gene TRBJ1-2; the match to TRBD1 covers 12 bases. This CDR3 is 14 amino acids long. V lost 8 bases to trimming and J lost 7 bases; unmatched junction nucleotides: 8. The CDR3 nucleotides read TGTGCCAGCGGGGGGACAGGGGGCTTAACTGGCTACACCTTC. Translating it yields CASGGTGGLTGYTF.

The chain employs TRBV5-1 and TRBJ2-7; D possibly corresponds to TRBD2 (6 bases). This CDR3 spans 15 amino acids. V lost 4 bases and J 3 bases, leaving 17 bases between the germline ends. Germline assignment: CDR1 SGHRS and CDR2 YFSETQ. CDR3 amino acids: CASSTTGTGVYEQYF. The CDR3 coding sequence is TGCGCCAGCAGCACCACCGGGACGGGAGTCTACGAGCAGTACTTC.

The V call is TRBV2, the J call TRBJ2-5, with 8 bases aligning to TRBD2. Germline trimming cut 8 bases from V and 7 bases from J; bases unmatched to any gene: 9. The CDR3 is made up of 13 amino acids. Germline loops: CDR1 SNHLY, CDR2 FYNNEI. For the CDR3, the DNA is TGTGCCAGCCGTAGCGGGGCCTCCGGGACCCAGTACTTC. It codes for CASRSGASGTQYF.

This clonotype has a handful of counts. This sequence joins TRBV5-1 and TRBJ2-7; 8 bases fit TRBD2. V lost 4 bases to trimming and J lost 2 bases; unmatched junction nucleotides: 11. Germline values: CDR1 SGHRS, CDR2 YFSETQ. CDR3 size: 16 residues. The CDR3: CASSPGLAGLAYEQYF. The CDR3 bases are TGCGCCAGCAGCCCCGGTCTAGCGGGCTTAGCCTACGAGCAGTACTTC.

The CDR3 here is CASSLDATGIYGYTF. CDR3 in DNA: TGTGCCAGCAGCTTAGACGCGACAGGGATATATGGCTACACCTTC. V usage is TRBV7-6 and J usage is TRBJ1-2; 7 bases match TRBD1. The CDR3 extends over 15 amino acids. Germline V gives CDR1 SGHVS, CDR2 FNYEAQ. V trimming: 1 base; J trimming: 5 bases; junction bases outside the gene matches: 7. Filled out from reference TRBV7-6 and TRBJ1-2, the complete variable domain reads GAGVSQSPRYKVTKRGQDVALRCDPISGHVSLYWYRQALGQGPEFLTYFNYEAQQDKSGLPNDRFSAERPEGSISTLTIQRTEQRDSAMYRCASSLDATGIYGYTFGSGTRLTVV.

This clonotype was counted between two and nine times. The CDR3 DNA reads TGCAGTGCTCATGTTGCGACTACTTTCTTT. Amino acids: CSAHVATTFF. The chain has TRBV20-1 and TRBJ1-1; D gene ambiguous. V lost 5 bases, J lost 12 bases, and 13 bases lay in between. Germline lookup yields CDR1 DFQATT and CDR2 SNEGSKA (reference sequence). There are 10 residues in the CDR3.

This chain joins TRBV7-2 and TRBJ2-7, with D perhaps TRBD1 or TRBD2 (5 bases each). Looked up from germline, CDR1 is SGHTA and CDR2 is FQGNSA. V lost 1 base and J lost 7, with 14 bases in between. This CDR3 spans 14 amino acids. The CDR3 nucleotides read TGTGCCAGCAGCTTAGGAGGGGCGCGAGTTGAGCAGTACTTC. Amino acid sequence: CASSLGGARVEQYF. Combining the CDR3 with reference TRBV7-2 and TRBJ2-7 gives the whole variable domain GAGVSQSPSNKVTEKGKDVELRCDPISGHTALYWYRQSLGQGLEFLIYFQGNSAPDKSGLPSDRFSAERTGGSVSTLTIQRTQQEDSAVYLCASSLGGARVEQYFGPGTRLTVT.

The chain is built from TRBV3-1 and TRBJ2-1; D remains unclear. Trimming left V 0 bases short and J 9 bases short, with 12 bases between. Germline V gene lookup returns CDR1 LGHDT and CDR2 YNNKEL (reference sequence). The CDR3 runs 14 residues. CDR3 protein: CASSQDRRFGEQFF. CDR3 sequence (DNA): TGTGCCAGCAGCCAAGATCGGCGCTTTGGTGAGCAGTTCTTC.

The rearrangement uses TRBV19 and TRBJ2-1; maybe TRBD1 (7 bases). Germline-derived CDR1 and CDR2 are LNHDA and SQIVND (reference sequence). The CDR3 runs 13 residues. V dropped 9 bases and J dropped 1 base, with 10 bases sitting between them. CDR3 DNA: TGTGCCAGCAGGGGGGAATCCTACAATGAGCAGTTCTTC. Translating it yields CASRGESYNEQFF.